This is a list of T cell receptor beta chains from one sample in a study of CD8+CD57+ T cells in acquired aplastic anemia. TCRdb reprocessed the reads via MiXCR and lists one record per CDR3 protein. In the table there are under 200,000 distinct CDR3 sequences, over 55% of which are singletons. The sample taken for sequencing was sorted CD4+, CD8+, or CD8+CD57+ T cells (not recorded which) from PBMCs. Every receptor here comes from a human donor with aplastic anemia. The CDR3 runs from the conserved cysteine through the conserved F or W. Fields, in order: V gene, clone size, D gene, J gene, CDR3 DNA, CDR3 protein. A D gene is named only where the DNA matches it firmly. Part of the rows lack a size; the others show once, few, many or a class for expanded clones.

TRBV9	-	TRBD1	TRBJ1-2	TGTGCCAGCAGCGTAAGCCGACAGGGGAACTATGGCTACACCTTC	CASSVSRQGNYGYTF
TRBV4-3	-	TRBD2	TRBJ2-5	TGCGCCAGCAGCCAAGATCAAGCGGGGGAAACCGAGACCCAGTACTTC	CASSQDQAGETETQYF
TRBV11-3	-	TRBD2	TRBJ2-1	TGTGCCAGCAGCTTCCGACTAGCGGACAATGAGCAGTTCTTC	CASSFRLADNEQFF
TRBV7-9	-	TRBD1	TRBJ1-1	TGTGCCAGCAGCTTAGTGACAGGGAAGAACACTGAAGCTTTCTTT	CASSLVTGKNTEAFF
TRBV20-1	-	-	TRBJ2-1	TGCAGTTACTCGTTCTCCGGTGAGCAGTTCTTC	CSYSFSGEQFF
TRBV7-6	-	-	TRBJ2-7	TGTGCCAGCAACCGTTACGAGCAGTACTTC	CASNRYEQYF
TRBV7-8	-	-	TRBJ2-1	TGTGCCAGCAGCCTATACAGACAGGCCTCCTACAATGAGCAGTTCTTC	CASSLYRQASYNEQFF
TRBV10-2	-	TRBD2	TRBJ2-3	TGCGCCAGCACCCAGACGGCGGGAGCGACAGATACGCAGTATTTT	CASTQTAGATDTQYF
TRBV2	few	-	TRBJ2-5	TGTGCCAGCACCCGATCGTTTCGAGAGACCCAGTACTTC	CASTRSFRETQYF
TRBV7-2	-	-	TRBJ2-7	TGTGCCAGCAGCTTATCTAGCGTACCCTACGAGCAGTACTTC	CASSLSSVPYEQYF
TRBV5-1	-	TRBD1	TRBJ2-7	TGCGCCAGCAGCCAAAGGCCGGGACAGGAAATCGAGCAGTACTTC	CASSQRPGQEIEQYF
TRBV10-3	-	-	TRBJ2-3	TGTGCCATCAGTGCGGACCTCTCTAGCACAGATACGCAGTATTTT	CAISADLSSTDTQYF
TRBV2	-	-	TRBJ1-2	TGTGCCAGCAGTCGCTCGGGGAACTATGGCTACACCTTC	CASSRSGNYGYTF
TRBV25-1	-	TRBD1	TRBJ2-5	TGTGCCAGCAGGCCCGGGACAGTGAATTGGGAGACCCAGTACTTC	CASRPGTVNWETQYF
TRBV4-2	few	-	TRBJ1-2	TGTGCCAGCAGCCGAGCCCACCAGGGTACTAGGGATGGCTACACCTTC	CASSRAHQGTRDGYTF
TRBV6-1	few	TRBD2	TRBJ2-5	TGTGCCAGCAGTGAGGCGACTAGCGGGATCCAAGAGACCCAGTACTTC	CASSEATSGIQETQYF
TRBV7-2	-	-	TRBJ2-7	TGTGCCAGCAGCTTAATCGGGGGCCCCTACGAGCAGTACTTC	CASSLIGGPYEQYF
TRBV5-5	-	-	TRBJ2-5	TGTGCCAGCAGCTTTCGGGATATGGTCCCTCAAGAGACCCAGTACTTC	CASSFRDMVPQETQYF
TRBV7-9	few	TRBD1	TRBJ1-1	TGTGCCAGCAGCTTACCATACGGGCAGGGGGCGAACACTGAAGCTTTCTTT	CASSLPYGQGANTEAFF
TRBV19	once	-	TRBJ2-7	TGTGCCAGTAGTGTCGAGAGCTCCTACGAGCAGTACTTC	CASSVESSYEQYF
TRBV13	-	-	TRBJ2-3	TGTGCCAGCAGAGGGCTTGGACTCATCACAGATACGCAGTATTTT	CASRGLGLITDTQYF
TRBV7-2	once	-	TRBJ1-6	TGTGCCAGCATTGGTCTCCTTAATTCACCCCTCCACTTT	CASIGLLNSPLHF
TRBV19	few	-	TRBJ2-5	TGTGCCAGTAGTATTCTTGGGCAAGAGACCCAGTACTTC	CASSILGQETQYF
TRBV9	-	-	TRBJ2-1	TGTGCCAGCAGCGTAGTGGCTCCAGACAATGAGCAGTTCTTC	CASSVVAPDNEQFF
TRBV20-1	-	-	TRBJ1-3	TGCAGTGCTTCACTAGACAGCTCTGGAAACACCATATATTTT	CSASLDSSGNTIYF
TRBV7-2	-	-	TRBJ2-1	TGTGCCAGCGGCGGTGACGGCCGCTACAATGAGCAGTTCTTC	CASGGDGRYNEQFF
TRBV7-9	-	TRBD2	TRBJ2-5	TGTGCCAGCAGCTTGGGCTTGGCGGGGGGGCAAGAGACCCAGTACTTC	CASSLGLAGGQETQYF
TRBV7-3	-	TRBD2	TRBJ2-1	TGTGCCAGCAGCTTGGGACTAGCGGGGCCGCATTTCTTC	CASSLGLAGPHFF
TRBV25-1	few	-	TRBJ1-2	TGTGCCAGCAGTCCCGGGGTGGCCTATGGCTACACCTTC	CASSPGVAYGYTF
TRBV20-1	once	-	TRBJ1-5	TGCAGTGCTAGAGACTCATGGAGCAATCAGCCCCAGCATTTT	CSARDSWSNQPQHF
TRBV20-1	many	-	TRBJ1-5	TGCAGTGCCTTTACTTTCGGACCTATAAATCAGCCCCAGCATTTT	CSAFTFGPINQPQHF
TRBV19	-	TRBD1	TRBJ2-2	TGTGCCAGTAGAAGTGGCCAGGGGGTCTTCGTCGGGGAGCTGTTTTTT	CASRSGQGVFVGELFF
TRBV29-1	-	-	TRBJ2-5	TGCAGCGTTGAAGGGCCTAGCCCAGAGACCCAGTACTTC	CSVEGPSPETQYF
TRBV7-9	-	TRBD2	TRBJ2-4	TGTGCCAGCAGCACAGGCGGTTGGGGGAGGGTTGACGAAAACATTCAGTACTTC	CASSTGGWGRVDENIQYF
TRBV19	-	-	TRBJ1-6	TGTGCCAGTAGTTCACTCGCCGGGGGGGCAAAGGGCTCACCCCTCCACTTT	CASSSLAGGAKGSPLHF
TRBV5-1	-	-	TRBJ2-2	TGCGCCAGCAGTCCGGGGTGGAACACCGGGGAGCTGTTTTTT	CASSPGWNTGELFF
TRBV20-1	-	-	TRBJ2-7	TGCAGTGCTAGAGATATCGGACCATCCTACGAGCAGTACTTC	CSARDIGPSYEQYF
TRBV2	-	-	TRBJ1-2	TGTGCCAGCAAGAACGAGAGGGTCAACTATGGCTACACCTTC	CASKNERVNYGYTF
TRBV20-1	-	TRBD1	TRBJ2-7	TGCAGTGCTAGTGCCACAGGGGCCTACGAGCAGTACTTC	CSASATGAYEQYF
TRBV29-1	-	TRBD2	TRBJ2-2	TGCAGCGTTGCTGACGGGGGGTTGCGCACCGGGGAGCTGTTTTTT	CSVADGGLRTGELFF
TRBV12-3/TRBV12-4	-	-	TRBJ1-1	TGTGCCAGCAGTTACCCCAGGGAGATGAACACTGAAGCTTTCTTT	CASSYPREMNTEAFF
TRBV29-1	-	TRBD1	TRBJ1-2	TGCAGCGTTGGTACAGGGGAAGGTAACTATGGCTACACCTTC	CSVGTGEGNYGYTF
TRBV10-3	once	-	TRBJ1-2	TGTGCCAGCAGTTACTCGTATCAGAGTAATGGCTACACCTTC	CASSYSYQSNGYTF